These 26 T cell receptor beta chains came from one sample sequenced in a study of T cell repertoires in cytomegalovirus infection. These receptors are not linked to any known antigen. TCRdb re-derived calls from the reads in MiXCR, one entry per CDR3 protein. The sample contains just over 450,000 distinct CDR3 sequences, roughly 46% of which appear only once. This specimen consisted of cultured PBMCs, obtained from culture after CMV antigen stimulation. The receptor set was obtained from a human donor in good health (CMV status not recorded). Some clones in this sample may be carry-over from other donors' samples.

The chain's CDR3 is CASSPMGDTYGYTF. The CDR3 DNA sequence: TGTGCCAGCTCACCGATGGGGGATACGTATGGCTACACCTTC. The gene calls are TRBV18 and TRBJ1-2, with D maybe TRBD1 (5 bases). There are 14 residues in the CDR3. CDR1 is KGHSH and CDR2 is LQKENI in the germline V gene. V was clipped by 3 bases and J by 5 bases, with 13 bases between them.

The V call is TRBV19, the J call TRBJ2-1; tentatively, D is TRBD2 (5 bases). This CDR3 has 12 residues. The germline V gene encodes CDR1 LNHDA and CDR2 SQIVND (reference sequence). V lost 2 bases and J lost 10, with 9 bases in between. The CDR3 loop is CASSISGGEQFF. CDR3 nucleotides: TGTGCCAGTAGTATAAGCGGCGGAGAGCAGTTCTTC.

The chain combines TRBV30 with TRBJ2-6; no reliable D call. Germline CDR1 and CDR2: GTSNPN and SVGIG (reference sequence). V lost 6 bases and J lost 0, with 6 bases in between. The CDR3 spans 13 residues. CDR3 region: CACSDSGANVLTF. CDR3 coding DNA: TGTGCCTGTTCAGACTCTGGGGCCAACGTCCTGACTTTC.

This clonotype showed up just once. The rearrangement uses TRBV7-2 and TRBJ2-7, with 10 bases matching TRBD2. Per the germline V gene, CDR1 is SGHTA and CDR2 is FQGNSA. The CDR3 consists of 16 residues. V dropped 5 bases and J dropped 5; count of bases not matched to a gene: 12. The DNA for the CDR3 is TGTGCCAGCAGCCAGGATCTAGCGGGAGTACCGGACGAGCAGTACTTC. It is translated as CASSQDLAGVPDEQYF.

This clonotype has a handful of counts. The chain carries TRBV7-9 and TRBJ2-5, with 11 nucleotides matching TRBD1. The CDR3 loop spans 15 amino acids. Germline CDR1 and CDR2: SEHNR and FQNEAQ (reference sequence). With 4 bases clipped from V and 4 bases from J, the junction kept 5 bases outside the gene matches. CDR3 region: CASSSGTGGSETQYF. The DNA of the CDR3 is TGTGCCAGCAGCTCCGGGACAGGGGGTTCAGAGACCCAGTACTTC.

The rearrangement links TRBV6-6 to TRBJ2-2, with D hard to call. The V gene's germline CDR1 is MNHNY and CDR2 SVGAGI (reference sequence). The CDR3 sequence is 16 residues long. V shed 5 bases and J shed 3 bases, with 16 bases lying between them. CDR3 bases: TGTGCCAGCAGTCCCCAGAGTGGGCGGTACACCGGGGAGCTGTTTTTT. Translated: CASSPQSGRYTGELFF.

The chain has TRBV7-2 and TRBJ1-5; D is unresolved. Per germline, CDR1 SGHTA and CDR2 FQGNSA. CDR3 length: 13 residues. V lost 5 bases, J lost 5 bases, and 10 bases lay in between. In DNA form, the CDR3 reads TGTGCCAGCAGCCAGGACGCCTATCAGCCCCAGCATTTT. It yields the protein CASSQDAYQPQHF.

This clonotype was detected a few times. J is TRBJ2-3 and V is TRBV10-3; D is possibly TRBD1 (6 bases). Germline CDR1 ENHRY, CDR2 SYGVKD. Trimming cost V 3 bases and J 0 bases, with 10 bases left between them. The CDR3 is 15 amino acids. The CDR3 loop reads CAISDRGGSTDTQYF. Here the CDR3 DNA reads TGTGCCATCAGTGATAGAGGGGGAAGCACAGATACGCAGTATTTT.

The chain has TRBV20-1 and TRBJ1-5, with D uncertain. The CDR3 runs to 16 residues. V was trimmed by 6 bases and J by 4 bases, leaving 22 bases between them. The germline gives CDR1 DFQATT, CDR2 SNEGSKA (reference sequence). CDR3 sequence (DNA): TGCAGTGCAAATGGTGGGTCACGGATACGAAATCAGCCCCAGCATTTT. As protein: CSANGGSRIRNQPQHF.

This chain links TRBV27 with TRBJ2-3; TRBD2 matches 9 bases. This CDR3 contains 14 residues. Germline V gene data show CDR1 as MNHEY and CDR2 as SMNVEV (reference sequence). J was trimmed by 11 bases and V by 5 bases; bases with no gene match: 11. CDR3 DNA sequence: TGTGCCAGCAGTCCAAGCGGGAGGTTGGATGGGCAGTATTTT. Translating it yields CASSPSGRLDGQYF.

The gene calls are TRBV11-3 and TRBJ2-3; 8 nucleotides agree with TRBD2. Per the germline V gene, CDR1 is SGHNT and CDR2 is YENEEA. Trimming removed 1 base from V and 1 base from J; junction bases left unmatched: 10. The CDR3 is 18 amino acids. The CDR3 sequence: CASSLAIPHGGGTDTQYF. CDR3 bases: TGTGCCAGCAGCTTAGCCATCCCCCACGGGGGGGGCACAGATACGCAGTATTTT.

The rearrangement joins TRBV5-4 to TRBJ2-5; 7 bases are shared with TRBD2. The junction had 9 bases not matched to a gene; V was cut back by 4 bases and J by 0 bases. Per the germline V gene, CDR1 is SGHNT and CDR2 is YYREEE (reference sequence). The CDR3 totals 16 residues. CDR3 region: CASSKGLAAHQETQYF. DNA for the CDR3: TGTGCCAGCAGCAAAGGGCTAGCGGCCCACCAAGAGACCCAGTACTTC. Looking up the rest from reference TRBV5-4 and TRBJ2-5 gives the full variable domain: ETGVTQSPTHLIKTRGQQVTLRCSSQSGHNTVSWYQQALGQGPQFIFQYYREEENGRGNFPPRFSGLQFPNYSSELNVNALELDDSALYLCASSKGLAAHQETQYFGPGTRLLVL.

This clonotype was observed a handful of times. This chain connects TRBV20-1 to TRBJ1-1, with D unresolved. This CDR3 is 13 amino acids long. The germline CDR1 and CDR2 sequences are DFQATT and SNEGSKA (reference sequence). With 3 bases removed from V and 4 bases from J, the gap between germline ends came to 12 bases. CDR3 protein: CSARKGVTTEAFF. DNA of the CDR3: TGCAGTGCTAGGAAGGGAGTGACCACTGAAGCTTTCTTT.

This clonotype is classed as medium-sized. The chain has TRBV7-8 and TRBJ2-5, with D possibly TRBD2 on 5 matching bases. The CDR3 loop spans 14 amino acids. Trimming cost V 5 bases and J 2 bases, with 12 bases left between them. Germline V gene sequence: CDR1 SGHVS, CDR2 FQNEAQ. The CDR3 sequence: CASSPDWVQETQYF. CDR3 DNA: TGTGCCAGCAGCCCGGACTGGGTTCAAGAGACCCAGTACTTC.

V gene TRBV11-2 combines with J gene TRBJ2-3; D is unresolved. Germline values: CDR1 SGHAT, CDR2 FQNNGV. This CDR3 spans 12 amino acids. Between the trimmed V and J ends, which lost 6 bases and 7 bases, there was a span of 11 bases. CDR3 sequence (DNA): TGTGCCAGCAGTGCCCTGCTGTATACGCAGTATTTT. Its translation: CASSALLYTQYF.

The chain employs TRBV10-3 and TRBJ1-5; TRBD1 might be the D (5 bases). V was cut by 6 bases and J by 9 bases, with 27 bases left in between. This CDR3 comprises 17 residues. The germline V gene encodes CDR1 ENHRY and CDR2 SYGVKD. The CDR3 nucleotides are TGTGCCATCAGCACACAGTCCTCGGTGGGGGGTATGTGGCCCCAGCATTTT. This sequence encodes CAISTQSSVGGMWPQHF.

This rearrangement joins TRBV20-1 to TRBJ2-3; 7 bases map to TRBD1. V shed 7 bases and J 3 bases; nucleotides not matched to a gene: 13. This CDR3 comprises 15 residues. Looked up from germline, CDR1 is DFQATT and CDR2 is SNEGSKA (reference sequence). In DNA form, the CDR3 reads TGCAGTGAACTAGAGGCTGGGACAGTGACAGATACGCAGTATTTT. It yields the protein CSELEAGTVTDTQYF.

This sequence joins TRBV15 and TRBJ1-2, with D unclear. The germline V gene has CDR1 LNHNV and CDR2 YYDKDF (reference sequence). This CDR3 region has 14 residues. Deletions cut 1 base from V and 6 bases from J, with 12 bases between. The CDR3 sequence is CATSRAVARDGYTF. CDR3 nucleotide sequence: TGTGCCACCAGCAGAGCAGTGGCGAGGGATGGCTACACCTTC.

On this clonotype: The DNA is left out, because the CDR3 cannot be placed on it with certainty; the CDR3 is given as TCRdb lists it. This chain links TRBV19 with TRBJ2-2; TRBD2, as called in the table, went unchecked against the DNA. With termini counted, the CDR3 has 14 amino acids. Germline V CDR1 and CDR2: LNHDA, SQIVND (reference sequence). CDR3: CASSPSFGAGELFF.

CDR3 in DNA: TGTGCCACCAGTGATTTGTCCCAGGGGGCTTCCGGGGAGCTGTTTTTT. It yields the protein CATSDLSQGASGELFF. The chain uses TRBV24-1 and TRBJ2-2, with 8 bases that match TRBD1. The CDR3 is 16 amino acids. Germline-derived CDR1 and CDR2 are KGHDR and SFDVKD. V was clipped by 0 bases and J by 6 bases; unmatched bases: 5.

This clonotype was seen a few times. The chain recombines TRBV3-1 with TRBJ1-1; D remains unclear. This CDR3 contains 14 residues. Germline CDR1 is LGHDT and CDR2 is YNNKEL (reference sequence). V was cut by 1 base and J by 2 bases, with 8 bases left in between. CDR3 loop: CASSQAAGNTEAFF. The CDR3, as DNA: TGTGCCAGCAGCCAAGCGGCCGGCAACACTGAAGCTTTCTTT.

The sample holds a few counts of this clonotype. The gene calls are TRBV19 and TRBJ2-1; D is unresolved. The CDR3 has 18 residues. The V gene's germline CDR1 is LNHDA and CDR2 SQIVND (reference sequence). Trimming stripped 3 bases from V and 4 bases from J, with 22 bases between. This CDR3 reads CASSISGSFGFGYNEQFF. DNA for the CDR3: TGTGCCAGTAGTATTTCGGGCAGTTTCGGATTTGGGTACAATGAGCAGTTCTTC.

This clonotype has just a few counts. A read error may produce the germline difference seen at one junction end. The chain carries TRBV20-1 and TRBJ1-2; D is undetermined. There are 11 residues in the CDR3. In germline, CDR1 is DFQATT, CDR2 SNEGSKA (reference sequence). CDR3 amino acids: CSARPSEGKIF. In DNA, the CDR3 is TGCAGTGCTAGACCCTCTGAGGGAAAAATCTTC.

This chain joins TRBV7-9 and TRBJ1-1, with TRBD1 identical over 7 bases. Germline V gives CDR1 SEHNR, CDR2 FQNEAQ (reference sequence). This CDR3 has 14 amino acids. Trimming at V came to 6 bases and at J to 1 base, leaving 5 bases not matched to a gene. DNA for the CDR3: TGTGCCAGCAGGCCGAACAGGGGGAACACTGAAGCTTTCTTT. This translates into CASRPNRGNTEAFF.

This clonotype was recorded once. The V call is TRBV7-9, the J call TRBJ2-1; 10 bases line up with TRBD2. Germline V CDR1 and CDR2: SEHNR, FQNEAQ (reference sequence). The length of the CDR3 is 17 residues. V trimming: 5 bases; J trimming: 2 bases; junction bases outside the gene matches: 9. For the CDR3, the DNA is TGTGCCAGCAGCCCTCTAAGCGGGAGGGGTCCCTACAATGAGCAGTTCTTC. Encoded protein: CASSPLSGRGPYNEQFF.

The table lists this clonotype with many counts. The chain couples TRBV7-2 to TRBJ2-3; 13 bases map to TRBD2. This CDR3 region has 16 residues. The trim removed 4 bases at V and 2 bases at J, leaving 3 bases unmatched. Germline V lookup: CDR1 SGHTA, CDR2 FQGNSA. The CDR3 DNA follows: TGTGCCAGCAGCTCGGGACTAGCGGGATTCACAGATACGCAGTATTTT. Its translation: CASSSGLAGFTDTQYF.